This TCR beta chain was captured by sequencing in a study of T cell changes during pregnancy in multiple sclerosis. The repertoire was sequenced with immunoSEQ multiplex PCR; TCRdb's copy has only in-frame clones and lacks some. The table lists 64,000 or so clones, roughly 90% of them singletons. CDR1 is SGHVS, CDR2 FQNEAQ, per germline. The V and J ends lost 4 bases and 4 bases, in that order; junction bases with no gene match: 13. The CDR3 is 17 residues long. The sequenced sample was peripheral blood, obtained in the first trimester of pregnancy. The TCR comes from a female donor with multiple sclerosis, enrolled in a pregnancy study. The V and J genes are TRBV7-8 and TRBJ1-5; 7 bases map to TRBD1. The DNA for the CDR3 is TGTGCCAGCAGCTCCTACTACTTTGACAGGGCGAATCAGCCCCAGCATTTT. This sequence encodes CASSSYYFDRANQPQHF.